Listed here are 32 T cell receptor beta chains from one sample, sequenced in a study of blood T cell repertoires in COVID-19. The data were produced by immunoSEQ multiplex PCR, yet TCRdb's version contains in-frame clones alone and is incomplete. The top ten hold about 5% of the sample, which has about 150,000 clones, around 81% seen once. The sample taken for sequencing was peripheral blood. The receptors shown here come from a woman in her forties or fifties with acute or convalescent COVID-19.

The chain recombines TRBV23-1 with TRBJ1-5; D is possibly TRBD1 (6 bases). TRBV23-1 is designated an ORF whose function remains uncertain. The V end was cut by 6 bases, the J end by 6 bases, with 9 bases between. CDR3 length: 12 residues. CDR3 region: CASRGGGQPQHF. Here the CDR3 DNA reads TGCGCCAGCAGGGGAGGGGGTCAGCCCCAGCATTTT.

The chain is built from TRBV18 and TRBJ2-3, with a possible D match to TRBD2 (6 bases). Trimming shortened V by 5 bases and J by 1 base, and 10 bases separated the two germline ends. This CDR3 region has 14 residues. Germline V CDR1 and CDR2: KGHSH, LQKENI. The DNA of the CDR3 is TGTGCCAGCTCAGTTCCTAGCGGCACAGATACGCAGTATTTT. Translating it yields CASSVPSGTDTQYF.

The chain combines TRBV6-5 with TRBJ2-3; 12 nucleotides match TRBD2. Germline assignment: CDR1 MNHEY and CDR2 SVGAGI. The V segment lost 10 bases and the J segment 2 bases; nucleotides outside the gene matches: 7. The CDR3 length is 15 residues. CDR3 nucleotides: TGTGCCACCCGACTAGCGGGGGCCAACACAGATACGCAGTATTTT. Translation: CATRLAGANTDTQYF.

This rearrangement joins TRBV5-1 to TRBJ2-5; D perhaps matches TRBD1 (6 bases). The CDR3 is made up of 14 amino acids. V lost 1 base to trimming and J lost 3 bases, with 10 bases between them. Germline CDR1 is SGHRS and CDR2 is YFSETQ. The CDR3 loop reads CASSLQGSEETQYF. DNA of the CDR3: TGCGCCAGCAGCTTGCAGGGGTCAGAAGAGACCCAGTACTTC.

This chain connects TRBV11-3 to TRBJ2-3; TRBD1 matches at 7 bases. With V trimmed by 4 bases and J by 10 bases, 8 bases remained unmatched. Per germline, CDR1 SGHNT and CDR2 YENEEA. The CDR3 consists of 13 residues. CDR3 in amino acids: CASSYDRETAQYF. Written as DNA, the CDR3 is TGTGCCAGCAGCTACGACAGGGAGACGGCGCAGTATTTT.

This chain connects TRBV6-2 or TRBV6-3 to TRBJ1-4, with D tentatively TRBD1 (5 bases). Germline lookup yields CDR1 MNHEY and CDR2 SVGEGT. The V gene lost 0 bases and the J gene lost 10 bases, with 12 bases spanning the gap. The CDR3 is made up of 14 amino acids. The CDR3 DNA is TGTGCCAGCAGTTACTCGATCGGACACCGAAAACTGTTTTTT. Its translation is CASSYSIGHRKLFF.

The chain is built from TRBV7-9 and TRBJ1-6; a weak D match, TRBD1 (6 bases). Germline CDR1 reads SEHNR; CDR2 reads FQNEAQ (reference sequence). V was clipped by 1 base and J by 6 bases, with 22 bases between them. The CDR3 contains 19 residues. This CDR3 is CASSLVPRGSTLTNSPLHF. For the CDR3, the DNA is TGTGCCAGCAGCTTAGTGCCCAGGGGTTCCACCCTAACTAATTCACCCCTCCACTTT.

In its sample, this clone was seen once. V and J are TRBV5-6 and TRBJ2-3, with 7 bases that match TRBD2. The V and J ends lost 4 bases and 8 bases, in that order; junction bases with no gene match: 10. Germline V gives CDR1 SGHDT, CDR2 YYEEEE. The CDR3 sequence is 14 residues long. CDR3 nucleotides: TGTGCCAGCAGCCCGACGGCTTGGGAGGGTACGCAGTATTTT. It specifies CASSPTAWEGTQYF.

The sample holds a few counts of this clone. The chain joins TRBV6-5 to TRBJ1-1; unclear D gene. Germline assignment: CDR1 MNHEY and CDR2 SVGAGI. The CDR3 sequence is 14 residues long. Between the trimmed V and J ends, which lost 4 bases and 6 bases, there was a span of 15 bases. CDR3 nucleotides: TGTGCCAGCAGTTTCCGGAACGCGGGGTCTGAAGCTTTCTTT. Amino acid sequence: CASSFRNAGSEAFF.

The V and J genes are TRBV7-2 and TRBJ2-3; 16 nucleotides line up with TRBD2. The ends lost 5 bases at V and 1 base at J; junction bases unmatched: 9. Germline V CDR1 and CDR2: SGHTA, FQGNSA. The CDR3 sequence is 19 residues long. CDR3 residues: CASSPQRGLAGGRTDTQYF. DNA of the CDR3: TGTGCCAGCAGCCCCCAACGGGGACTAGCGGGGGGGCGCACAGATACGCAGTATTTT.

This chain connects TRBV19 to TRBJ1-5; D remains ambiguous. This CDR3 contains 15 residues. Trimming took 1 base from V and 0 from J, leaving 7 bases between them. The germline gives CDR1 LNHDA, CDR2 SQIVND (reference sequence). In DNA form, the CDR3 reads TGTGCCAGTAGTATAGCTGACTTTAGCAATCAGCCCCAGCATTTT. It translates to CASSIADFSNQPQHF.

The CDR3 DNA reads as TGCGCCAGCACTGTGGAGGGGGCGACTTGGGACACTGAAGCTTTCTTT. Protein product: CASTVEGATWDTEAFF. The chain joins TRBV5-1 to TRBJ1-1; 7 bases map to TRBD1. Germline CDR1 is SGHRS and CDR2 is YFSETQ. CDR3 length: 16 residues. J was trimmed by 3 bases and V by 6 bases; bases with no gene match: 14.

The chain recombines TRBV4-2 with TRBJ2-5; 15 nucleotides line up with TRBD2. Trimming removed 3 bases from V and 3 bases from J; junction bases left unmatched: 8. The length of the CDR3 is 18 residues. Per germline, CDR1 LGHNA and CDR2 YNFKEQ. DNA for the CDR3: TGTGCCAGCAGCCAGACCGGGACTAGCGGGGGGTATAAAGAGACCCAGTACTTC. It is translated as CASSQTGTSGGYKETQYF.

The table lists this clone with a count of one. CDR3 loop: CASSIVSQSWAIQYF. CDR3 nucleotides: TGTGCCAGTAGTATAGTAAGTCAGTCCTGGGCCATTCAGTACTTC. This chain connects TRBV19 to TRBJ2-4, with D hard to call. The CDR3 is 15 residues long. CDR1 LNHDA and CDR2 SQIVND come from the germline V gene (reference sequence). V lost 1 base, J lost 9 bases, and 16 bases lay in between.

The rearrangement joins TRBV3-1 (or the pseudogene TRBV3-2) to TRBJ2-5; 7 nucleotides line up with TRBD1. The germline CDR1 and CDR2 sequences are LGHDT and YNNKEL (reference sequence). There are 14 residues in the CDR3. V shed 3 bases, J shed 5 bases, and the junction held 6 bases outside the gene matches. CDR3 sequence (DNA): TGTGCCAGCAGCCAGCCAGGGGGTGGGGAGACCCAGTACTTC. This sequence encodes CASSQPGGGETQYF.

This clone was counted between two and nine times. The chain is built from TRBV29-1 and TRBJ1-2; possibly TRBD1 for D (5 bases). V was pared by 2 bases and J by 4 bases, with 14 bases between. The CDR3 totals 14 residues. The germline V gene has CDR1 SQVTM and CDR2 ANQGSEA. The CDR3 here is CSVETGTLSYGYTF. CDR3 DNA sequence: TGCAGCGTTGAAACAGGAACACTAAGCTATGGCTACACCTTC. Looking up the rest from reference TRBV29-1 and TRBJ1-2 gives the full variable domain: SAVISQKPSRDICQRGTSLTIQCQVDSQVTMMFWYRQQPGQSLTLIATANQGSEATYESGFVIDKFPISRPNLTFSTLTVSNMSPEDSSIYLCSVETGTLSYGYTFGSGTRLTVV.

The chain recombines TRBV27 with TRBJ2-1, with 7 bases fitting TRBD1. V lost 8 bases, J lost 3 bases, and 4 bases stayed unmatched. This CDR3 has 13 residues. Germline CDR1 MNHEY, CDR2 SMNVEV (reference sequence). The CDR3 loop is CASGRQGYNEQFF. CDR3 bases: TGTGCCAGCGGGAGACAGGGCTACAATGAGCAGTTCTTC.

The chain carries TRBV7-2 and TRBJ1-5; a possible D gene is TRBD1 (5 bases). The CDR3 length is 16 residues. Trimming removed 4 bases from V and 5 bases from J, with 18 bases in between. From germline, CDR1 is SGHTA and CDR2 FQGNSA. The CDR3 bases are TGTGCCAGCAGCTCCCCAACGACAGCACTTTATCAGCCCCAGCATTTT. Amino acid sequence: CASSSPTTALYQPQHF.

The chain links TRBV5-1 to TRBJ2-1, with a weak D call TRBD2 (5 bases). CDR1 is SGHRS, CDR2 YFSETQ, per germline. This CDR3 contains 15 residues. Trimming left V 5 bases short and J 6 bases short, with 18 bases between. The CDR3 bases are TGCGCCAGCAGTCTGTTTCCGGGGTCCGGCAATGAGCAGTTCTTC. Its translation: CASSLFPGSGNEQFF.

The rearrangement joins TRBV7-9 to TRBJ2-1; D may be TRBD1 (5 bases). Looked up from germline, CDR1 is SEHNR and CDR2 is FQNEAQ (reference sequence). V was shortened by 5 bases and J by 6 bases, with 14 bases between the two germline ends. The CDR3 is 14 residues long. In nucleotides, the CDR3 is TGTGCCAGCAGCCTCAGGAACAGGAGCAATGAGCAGTTCTTC. It is translated as CASSLRNRSNEQFF.

The gene calls are TRBV15 and TRBJ2-7; 8 bases match TRBD1. Trimming removed 5 bases from V and 5 bases from J; junction bases left unmatched: 5. Germline V gene data show CDR1 as LNHNV and CDR2 as YYDKDF (reference sequence). The CDR3 runs 13 residues. CDR3 in DNA: TGTGCCACCAGCTATGGGACAGGCGACGAGCAGTACTTC. This codes for CATSYGTGDEQYF.

The chain recombines TRBV6-5 with TRBJ2-1; D perhaps matches TRBD2 (6 bases). CDR3 length equals 14 residues. Trimming took 11 bases from V and 3 from J, leaving 17 bases between them. Per germline, CDR1 MNHEY and CDR2 SVGAGI. DNA of the CDR3: TGTGCCGGCGGGGTCTACGGCCACTACAATGAGCAGTTCTTC. Its translation: CAGGVYGHYNEQFF.

V usage is TRBV19 and J usage is TRBJ1-4, with TRBD1 matching over 10 bases. V dropped 4 bases and J dropped 6; count of bases not matched to a gene: 8. CDR1 and CDR2 from the germline V gene are LNHDA and SQIVND (reference sequence). This CDR3 is built from 16 residues. The CDR3 DNA reads TGTGCCAGTAGTAGAAAAATCGGGACAGGGGATGAAAAACTGTTTTTT. Its protein is CASSRKIGTGDEKLFF. The whole variable domain, filled in from reference TRBV19 and TRBJ1-4, reads DGGITQSPKYLFRKEGQNVTLSCEQNLNHDAMYWYRQDPGQGLRLIYYSQIVNDFQKGDIAEGYSVSREKKESFPLTVTSAQKNPTAFYLCASSRKIGTGDEKLFFGSGTQLSVL.

This chain links TRBV18 with TRBJ2-7, with D perhaps TRBD2 (6 bases). Between the trimmed V and J ends, which lost 6 bases and 4 bases, there was a span of 13 bases. Looked up from germline, CDR1 is KGHSH and CDR2 is LQKENI. The CDR3 has 13 amino acids. CDR3 coding DNA: TGTGCCAGCTCCTCCGGGGCGGGGTACGAGCAGTACTTC. Amino acid sequence: CASSSGAGYEQYF.

V and J are TRBV7-9 and TRBJ2-7; 7 nucleotides match TRBD2. V dropped 6 bases and J dropped 0; count of bases not matched to a gene: 8. The CDR3 extends over 15 amino acids. CDR1 and CDR2 from the germline V gene are SEHNR and FQNEAQ (reference sequence). The CDR3, as DNA: TGTGCCAGCAGTCCGGGAGCGGGGAGCTCCTACGAGCAGTACTTC. This sequence encodes CASSPGAGSSYEQYF.

Here the CDR3 reads CASSSGISSYEQYF. CDR3 DNA: TGTGCCAGCAGCTCCGGGATCTCCTCCTACGAGCAGTACTTC. V and J are TRBV13 and TRBJ2-7; D perhaps matches TRBD2 (5 bases). Germline V gives CDR1 PRHDT, CDR2 FYEKMQ (reference sequence). The V end was cut by 4 bases, the J end by 0 bases, with 10 bases between. The CDR3 covers 14 residues.

This clone was recorded once. The chain employs TRBV10-3 and TRBJ2-1, with 13 positions matching TRBD2. This CDR3 spans 19 amino acids. CDR1 is ENHRY and CDR2 is SYGVKD in the germline V gene. V trimming: 7 bases; J trimming: 0 bases; junction bases outside the gene matches: 12. CDR3 region: CAIMGAGLAGISSYNEQFF. CDR3 DNA sequence: TGTGCCATCATGGGAGCGGGACTAGCGGGGATAAGCTCCTACAATGAGCAGTTCTTC.

The chain links TRBV9 to TRBJ2-1; 12 bases are shared with TRBD2. CDR3 length: 19 residues. Looked up from germline, CDR1 is SGDLS and CDR2 is YYNGEE. V shed 1 base, J shed 0 bases, and the junction held 8 bases outside the gene matches. CDR3: CASSVIGTSGPFSYNEQFF. DNA for the CDR3: TGTGCCAGCAGCGTAATAGGGACTAGCGGGCCCTTCTCCTACAATGAGCAGTTCTTC. Looking up the rest from reference TRBV9 and TRBJ2-1 gives the full variable domain: DSGVTQTPKHLITATGQRVTLRCSPRSGDLSVYWYQQSLDQGLQFLIQYYNGEERAKGNILERFSAQQFPDLHSELNLSSLELGDSALYFCASSVIGTSGPFSYNEQFFGPGTRLTVL.

The chain carries TRBV6-6 and TRBJ1-4; 8 bases are shared with TRBD1. The CDR3 runs 16 residues. CDR1 MNHNY and CDR2 SVGAGI come from the germline V gene (reference sequence). Unmatched junction bases numbered 7, after V lost 2 bases and J lost 5 bases. The CDR3 coding sequence is TGTGCCAGCAGTTACATAGGACAGGGAATCAATGAAAAACTGTTTTTT. It yields the protein CASSYIGQGINEKLFF.

This clone has only one observation. The chain is built from TRBV7-2 and TRBJ1-5; TRBD1 matches at 7 bases. V dropped 5 bases and J dropped 5; count of bases not matched to a gene: 12. Germline CDR1 reads SGHTA; CDR2 reads FQGNSA. The CDR3 has 16 amino acids. Here the CDR3 DNA reads TGTGCCAGCAGCCAAGAGACAGGGCGTATCTATCAGCCCCAGCATTTT. It encodes CASSQETGRIYQPQHF.

This clone occurred a few times. The chain links TRBV29-1 to TRBJ1-5; TRBD1 aligns across 9 bases. The CDR3 is 14 amino acids. Germline V lookup: CDR1 SQVTM, CDR2 ANQGSEA. Germline trimming cut 7 bases from V and 2 bases from J; bases unmatched to any gene: 6. The CDR3 bases are TGCAGCGCGGGGGACAGGGCTGGCAATCAGCCCCAGCATTTT. Its translation: CSAGDRAGNQPQHF.

This rearrangement joins TRBV5-1 to TRBJ1-1; D is undetermined. Germline V CDR1 and CDR2: SGHRS, YFSETQ. V was pared by 3 bases and J by 4 bases, with 13 bases between. The CDR3 extends over 14 amino acids. DNA for the CDR3: TGCGCCAGCAGCTCGGAGATGGGAGTCACTGAAGCTTTCTTT. Amino acid sequence: CASSSEMGVTEAFF.